These T cell receptor beta chains were read from a single sample in a study of T cell repertoires in cytomegalovirus infection. In TCRdb, the reads were re-called with MiXCR into one record per CDR3 protein. The data show around 710,000 distinct CDR3 sequences, with about 27% seen just once and about an eighth held by the top ten. These receptors lack a known antigen. The starting material was cultured CD8+ T cells from PBMCs, obtained from culture after CMV antigen stimulation. The receptors stem from a human donor in good health (CMV status not recorded). Some clones in this sample may be carry-over from other donors' samples. The CDR3 runs from the conserved cysteine through the conserved F or W. A D gene is named only where the DNA matches it firmly. Clone size is shown for a subset of rows, as once, few, many or a class of expanded clone.

>TRBV19|.|TRBJ2-7|.
TGTGGTACCTCCCCCGGGGTCACCTACGAGCAGTACTTC
CGTSPGVTYEQYF
>TRBV9|.|TRBJ1-5|.
TGTGCCAGCAGCGTTGGGCAGGGATATCAGCCCCAGCATTTT
CASSVGQGYQPQHF
>TRBV29-1|.|TRBJ1-1|.
TGCAGCGTTCCGGGAAGTTCGACTGAAGCTTTCTTT
CSVPGSSTEAFF
>TRBV7-8|few|TRBJ1-2|TRBD1
TGTGCCAGCAGGCCTCGGGACAGAACAAAAACCGCTAACTATGGCTACACCTTC
CASRPRDRTKTANYGYTF
>TRBV18|.|TRBJ1-6|TRBD1
TGTGCCAGCTCAGCGGGGACAGGAGATTCACCCCTCCACTTT
CASSAGTGDSPLHF
>TRBV12-3/TRBV12-4|few|TRBJ1-4|TRBD1
TGTGCCAGCAGAACAGACAGGGGAGAACTGTTTTTT
CASRTDRGELFF
>TRBV20-1|few|TRBJ1-2|.
TGCAGGGGGCGGGGGACCAGCTATGGCTACACCTTC
CRGRGTSYGYTF
>TRBV6-2/TRBV6-3|few|TRBJ2-5|.
TGTGCCAGCACAGACGTCAGGAGGACCCAGTACTTC
CASTDVRRTQYF
>TRBV29-1|few|TRBJ1-2|.
TGCAGCGTTGCTGGTTATGGCTACACCTTC
CSVAGYGYTF
>TRBV29-1|.|TRBJ1-2|TRBD1
TGCAGCGTTAGACGGGACAGAGGGGCAGAGTATGGCTACACCTTC
CSVRRDRGAEYGYTF
>TRBV7-3|.|TRBJ1-2|.
TGTGCCAGCAGCTTAGTAGGTTACAGCTATGGCTACACCTTC
CASSLVGYSYGYTF
>TRBV7-6|many|TRBJ2-3|TRBD2
TGTGCCAGCAGCTTAGAGGCGGGGGGGCCGACAGATACGCAGTATTTT
CASSLEAGGPTDTQYF
>TRBV5-1|few|TRBJ2-1|TRBD1
TGCGCCAGCAGCTTGGCCGGGCAGGGGGCTTATGAGCAGTTCTTC
CASSLAGQGAYEQFF
>TRBV6-2/TRBV6-3|few|TRBJ2-1|.
TGTGCCAGCTTTCTGGGAGGTGAGCAGTTCTTC
CASFLGGEQFF
>TRBV4-1|few|TRBJ2-1|TRBD2
TGCGCCAGCAGCCAAGATCTACTAGCGGCCTCCTACAATGAGCAGTTCTTC
CASSQDLLAASYNEQFF
>TRBV29-1|.|TRBJ2-5|TRBD1
TGCAGCGTGGGAGGGACAGGGGAGGAAGAGACCCAGTACTTC
CSVGGTGEEETQYF
>TRBV7-3|few|TRBJ2-1|TRBD1
TGTGCCAGCAGCGCCGGGACAGGGTATGAAGAGCAGTTCTTC
CASSAGTGYEEQFF
>TRBV7-6|.|TRBJ2-3|.
TGTGCCAGCAGCTGGGCGGCGGAGGGCGAACGAGATACGCAGTATTTT
CASSWAAEGERDTQYF
>TRBV2|many|TRBJ1-6|TRBD1
TGTGCCAGCAGTGAAGCCAGGACAGGGCACTCACCCCTCCACTTT
CASSEARTGHSPLHF
>TRBV7-6|.|TRBJ2-1|.
TGTGCCAGCAGCTTAGTGGGACGGAGCTCCTACAATGAGCAGTTCTTC
CASSLVGRSSYNEQFF
>TRBV20-1|.|TRBJ2-1|TRBD1
TGCAGTGCTTACGACAGGGTCCTCGACAATGAGCAGTTCTTC
CSAYDRVLDNEQFF
>TRBV6-1|many|TRBJ1-5|.
TGTGCCAGCAGTCCCGTAATGACAGTTAGTAGCAATCAGCCCCAGCATTTT
CASSPVMTVSSNQPQHF
>TRBV7-6|.|TRBJ2-1|TRBD2
TGTGCCAGCAGCGAGCGGGGTCCGAACAATGAGCAGTTCTTC
CASSERGPNNEQFF
>TRBV19|.|TRBJ2-7|TRBD2
TGTGCCAGTAGCGGGACTAGCGGAGCCTACGAGCAGTACTTC
CASSGTSGAYEQYF
>TRBV7-3|.|TRBJ1-2|.
TGTGCCAGCAGCTTAAGGGAAGGCCGGGGCTACACCTTC
CASSLREGRGYTF